The present TCR beta chain was sequenced within a study of blood T cell repertoires in COVID-19. Methods used by the authors: Amplified reference gene primers provided the basis for estimating nucleated cell counts. Repertoires were generated with immunoSEQ multiplex PCR, while TCRdb's copy carries only in-frame clones and drops some. V, J and clone size are taken as reported in that table, and D and trimming were inferred from the DNA itself. Of 150,000 to 200,000 clones in the sample, approximately 90% are singletons; the top ten hold approximately 2%. The CDR3 is made up of 16 amino acids. Germline trimming cut 6 bases from V and 4 bases from J; bases unmatched to any gene: 14. Germline V gene data show CDR1 as MNHEY and CDR2 as SVGEGT.

The V and J genes are TRBV6-2 or TRBV6-3 and TRBJ2-7; TRBD2 aligns across 8 bases. What was sequenced was peripheral blood. This receptor was identified in a man aged 18 to 30 who had recovered from COVID-19. CDR3 bases: TGTGCCAGCAGCAAACAGCCTAGCGGGCCCCCATACGAGCAGTACTTC. It codes for CASSKQPSGPPYEQYF.